This T cell receptor beta chain comes out of a study of blood T cell repertoires in COVID-19. Whole-study context: Specimens from acute and convalescent COVID-19 originated in the United States, Italy and Spain. From T cells, B-cell-depleted T cells, or PBMCs came the material, which was cDNA or gDNA.

This clone showed up just once. The CDR3 contains 13 residues. Losses at the gene ends were 6 bases for V and 7 bases for J; bases not matched to a gene: 8. Per the germline V gene, CDR1 is SQVTM and CDR2 is ANQGSEA. Clones were read by immunoSEQ multiplex PCR, and TCRdb kept only the in-frame ones, dropping some. This table holds some 77,000 clones, about four fifths found once. The material sequenced was peripheral blood. The chain recombines TRBV29-1 with TRBJ1-2; 10 bases match TRBD1. The receptor was isolated from a woman in her 70s with acute or convalescent COVID-19. The CDR3 nucleotides are TGCAGCGTAGTTCGACAGGGGGCGGGTGGCTACACCTTC. This gives the protein CSVVRQGAGGYTF.